The clone carrying this T cell receptor (beta chain) was picked up one time. Primers: 60 Vbeta forward and 13 Jbeta reverse. Libraries were prepared by immunoSEQ multiplex PCR; TCRdb keeps only in-frame clonotypes and omits some of them. Of 150,000 to 160,000 clones listed, 70% to 80% were seen once; the top ten hold under 4.5%. Germline V gene lookup returns CDR1 SGDLS and CDR2 YYNGEE. J gave up 6 bases and V 3 bases, and 13 bases lay outside the gene matches. CDR3 length equals 16 residues. These data are taken from a study of cytomegalovirus exposure and HLA in healthy donors. The rearrangement links TRBV9 to TRBJ1-1; TRBD1 matches 8 bases. The origin of this receptor is a woman in her thirties or forties in good health and CMV-seronegative. Sequenced input: PBMCs. In DNA form, the CDR3 reads TGTGCCAGCAGCGAGGGGACAGGCACCGCAAATTCTGAAGCTTTCTTT. Protein product: CASSEGTGTANSEAFF.